This paragraph reports one TCR beta chain. Its antigen remains unknown. HTBI primers from iRepertoire and Arm-PCR of CDR3 regions yielded the TCR beta libraries. MiXCR was run by TCRdb on the multiplex PCR reads, yielding one entry per CDR3 protein. The sample lists 430,000 or so distinct CDR3 sequences, around 20% occurring once. This specimen comes from a study of regulatory T cells in long-lasting Graves disease. Study-wide background: More than 5 years of antithyroid drugs with positive TSH receptor antibodies defined persistent Graves' disease. Whole-study findings and limits: Results may be inaccurate due to the small sample size. Between persistent patients, roughly 2,600 public clonotypes were shared, exceeding the 950 to 1,000 shared between new patients. It was in persistent disease that TRBV28, TRBJ1-2 and TRBJ2-5 were favored.

The time point is: persistent/refractory GD, antithyroid drugs over 5 years with positive TRAb. PBMC RNA served as the TCR library source. CDR1 and CDR2 (germline): SGHKS, YYEKEE (reference sequence). The CDR3 is 14 amino acids. The V end was cut by 4 bases, the J end by 4 bases, with 14 bases between. The V and J genes are TRBV5-5 and TRBJ2-5; D possibly uses TRBD1 or TRBD2 (5 bases each). The material sequenced was peripheral blood mononuclear cells (PBMCs), taken when the disease was refractory, from a patient treated with antithyroid drugs. The receptor was derived from a female donor with Graves disease. CDR3 DNA sequence: TGTGCCAGCAGCCCCCGGGACCCGGGAGAGACCCAGTACTTC. It encodes CASSPRDPGETQYF.